The present T cell receptor beta chain was sequenced within a study of monozygotic twins with inflammatory bowel disease. The germline gives CDR1 SEHNR, CDR2 FQNEAQ (reference sequence). CDR3 size: 13 residues. It was from whole blood, with no T cell sorting, that total RNA was isolated. Every sample had its cDNA made across eight separate reactions. Each UMI, carrying a 6-nucleotide sample barcode, came from template switching. TCRdb reprocessed the 5' RACE reads, with one entry per CDR3 protein and no DNA. The listing records about 200,000 distinct CDR3 sequences. The V and J genes are TRBV7-9 and TRBJ2-7. The specimen was blood. The origin of this receptor is a human donor with ulcerative colitis or Crohn's disease, or a healthy co-twin of an affected twin (not recorded which). CDR3 in amino acids: CASSWTGSYEQYF.